The next 17 T cell receptor beta chains were all read from a single sample in a study of blood T cell repertoires in COVID-19. Clones were sequenced by immunoSEQ multiplex PCR, and TCRdb holds only the in-frame ones, with some missing. In the table there are 220,000 or so clones, approximately 90% of which are singletons. The specimen sequenced was PBMCs or T cells enriched from blood (not recorded which). The origin of the receptors is a man between 45 and 60 years old who had been exposed to COVID-19.

Many counts were recorded for this clone. The chain links TRBV4-1 to TRBJ1-5; tentative D call: TRBD1 (6 bases). Trimming left V 1 base short and J 7 bases short, with 23 bases between. The CDR3 spans 18 residues. CDR1 is MGHRA, CDR2 YSYEKL, per germline. CDR3 protein: CASSQAKAGGLGNQPQHF. The CDR3 nucleotides read TGCGCCAGCAGCCAAGCGAAGGCGGGGGGGCTAGGAAACCAGCCCCAGCATTTT.

V gene TRBV15 combines with J gene TRBJ2-7; 11 nucleotides line up with TRBD2. V lost 2 bases, J lost 2 bases, and 2 bases stayed unmatched. The CDR3 loop spans 15 amino acids. Germline CDR1 and CDR2: LNHNV and YYDKDF (reference sequence). CDR3 DNA: TGTGCCACCAGCAGATCGACTAGCGGGGCCTACGAGCAGTACGTC. Its translation: CATSRSTSGAYEQYV.

The chain carries TRBV5-1 and TRBJ2-5; the match to TRBD2 covers 11 bases. CDR3 size: 16 residues. The junction had 8 bases not matched to a gene; V was cut back by 3 bases and J by 4 bases. The V gene's germline CDR1 is SGHRS and CDR2 YFSETQ. CDR3 region: CASSSISGRAPETQYF. The CDR3 DNA reads as TGCGCCAGCAGCTCTATTAGCGGGAGGGCCCCAGAGACCCAGTACTTC.

This rearrangement joins TRBV10-3 to TRBJ2-7, with D tentatively TRBD1 (6 bases). CDR1 is ENHRY and CDR2 is SYGVKD in the germline V gene. V lost 4 bases and J lost 0, with 10 bases in between. The CDR3 extends over 14 amino acids. This CDR3 reads CAISGGPDSYEQYF. The CDR3 DNA reads as TGTGCCATCAGTGGGGGGCCAGACTCCTACGAGCAGTACTTC.

In its sample, this clone was seen a few times. The V gene is TRBV29-1, the J gene TRBJ2-7, with TRBD1 matching over 8 bases. The V and J ends lost 6 bases and 4 bases, in that order; junction bases with no gene match: 8. Per germline, CDR1 SQVTM and CDR2 ANQGSEA. This CDR3 comprises 13 residues. The CDR3 region has the DNA TGCAGCGTATCCGGACAGGGATGGTACGAGCAGTACTTC. Translation: CSVSGQGWYEQYF.

This sequence joins TRBV4-1 and TRBJ1-6, with 7 nucleotides matching TRBD1. V lost 1 base, J lost 7 bases, and 10 bases stayed unmatched. Germline V CDR1 and CDR2: MGHRA, YSYEKL. The CDR3 has 17 residues. CDR3 DNA sequence: TGCGCCAGCAGCCAAGTCAGCAGGGGGTCGTTAAATTCACCCCTCCACTTT. Its protein is CASSQVSRGSLNSPLHF.

The chain recombines TRBV6-5 with TRBJ2-7, with 7 bases identical to TRBD1. Germline lookup yields CDR1 MNHEY and CDR2 SVGAGI. Losses at the gene ends were 6 bases for V and 2 bases for J; bases not matched to a gene: 7. This CDR3 is 14 amino acids long. The CDR3: CASRPGTEAYEQYF. The CDR3 nucleotides read TGTGCCAGCAGGCCCGGGACAGAGGCCTACGAGCAGTACTTC.

This clone was recorded only once. V usage is TRBV27 and J usage is TRBJ2-4, with D maybe TRBD1 (6 bases). Germline CDR1 and CDR2: MNHEY and SMNVEV (reference sequence). The germline V and J ends were trimmed by 3 bases and 5 bases, with 14 bases remaining between them. The CDR3 consists of 15 residues. The CDR3 coding sequence is TGTGCCAGCAGTTTTCACAGGGCCGGAGAAAACATTCAGTACTTC. Its protein product is CASSFHRAGENIQYF.

V gene TRBV15 combines with J gene TRBJ1-3; TRBD1 is a possible D gene (5 bases). The CDR3 is 14 residues long. Trimming pared 0 bases from V and 8 bases from J, leaving 11 bases between. Germline V gene data show CDR1 as LNHNV and CDR2 as YYDKDF (reference sequence). The CDR3 DNA is TGTGCCACCAGCAGAGAGGTCCAGGGTTACACCATATATTTT. Residues: CATSREVQGYTIYF.

This chain connects TRBV10-3 to TRBJ2-3; 8 bases agree with TRBD1. The CDR3 spans 16 residues. The germline V gene encodes CDR1 ENHRY and CDR2 SYGVKD. J gave up 4 bases and V 6 bases, and 12 bases lay outside the gene matches. The CDR3: CAISQARRGRADTQYF. CDR3 nucleotides: TGTGCCATCAGCCAGGCCCGCAGGGGGCGGGCAGATACGCAGTATTTT.

V and J are TRBV28 and TRBJ1-6; TRBD1 is a possible D gene (6 bases). The V end was cut by 5 bases, the J end by 4 bases, with 9 bases between. Germline loops: CDR1 MDHEN, CDR2 SYDVKM. The CDR3 has 14 amino acids. CDR3 loop: CASSTGPYNSPLHF. As DNA, the CDR3 is TGTGCCAGCAGTACAGGGCCTTATAATTCACCCCTCCACTTT.

V usage is TRBV2 and J usage is TRBJ2-1; weak D call: TRBD2 (6 bases). Looked up from germline, CDR1 is SNHLY and CDR2 is FYNNEI. The germline V and J ends were trimmed by 7 bases and 2 bases, with 15 bases remaining between them. The CDR3 totals 15 residues. This CDR3 reads CASNGAGGTYNEQFF. The CDR3 DNA is TGTGCCAGCAATGGAGCGGGCGGGACCTACAATGAGCAGTTCTTC.

V is TRBV6-2 or TRBV6-3 and J is TRBJ2-3, with 9 bases matching TRBD2. Germline V gives CDR1 MNHEY, CDR2 SVGEGT. Unmatched junction bases numbered 14, after V lost 0 bases and J lost 7 bases. The CDR3 length is 18 residues. In DNA form, the CDR3 reads TGTGCCAGCAGTTACTCGATTGGCTCCGGGACTAGCATATATACGCAGTATTTT. This gives the protein CASSYSIGSGTSIYTQYF.

This chain uses TRBV20-1 with TRBJ1-2, with a possible D match to TRBD1 (5 bases). Germline lookup yields CDR1 DFQATT and CDR2 SNEGSKA (reference sequence). The CDR3 spans 14 residues. V gave up 3 bases and J gave up 3 bases, with 14 bases separating them. In DNA, the CDR3 is TGCAGTGCTAGTCGGACGGGACTCTACTATGGCTACACCTTC. Its translation is CSASRTGLYYGYTF.

The V call is TRBV7-6, the J call TRBJ2-3, with 14 positions matching TRBD2. Germline-derived CDR1 and CDR2 are SGHVS and FNYEAQ. The CDR3 is 15 residues long. Trimming removed 5 bases from V and 6 bases from J; junction bases left unmatched: 4. The CDR3 DNA reads as TGTGCCAGCAGCCGACTAGCGGGGGGGCCGGATACGCAGTATTTT. It translates to CASSRLAGGPDTQYF.

The rearrangement joins TRBV10-3 to TRBJ2-7, with D perhaps TRBD2 (6 bases). Trimming shortened V by 5 bases and J by 5 bases, and 13 bases separated the two germline ends. The CDR3 consists of 13 residues. Germline assignment: CDR1 ENHRY and CDR2 SYGVKD. As DNA, the CDR3 is TGTGCCATCAGTTCTCGACTAGACCACGAGCAGTACGTC. Encoded protein: CAISSRLDHEQYV.

The chain joins TRBV5-5 to TRBJ2-1; 11 bases match TRBD2. With V trimmed by 3 bases and J by 7 bases, 6 bases remained unmatched. The CDR3 runs to 15 residues. Germline CDR1 is SGHKS and CDR2 is YYEKEE (reference sequence). The CDR3 nucleotides read TGTGCCAGCAGCTCGCTAGCGGGGGGTATGAATGAGCAGTTCTTC. This encodes CASSSLAGGMNEQFF.